Shown below are 10 T cell receptor beta chains from a single sample sequenced in a study of control samples from healthy donors and cancer patients. The protocol was immunoSEQ multiplex PCR, while the TCRdb copy is restricted to in-frame clones and leaves out a portion. The repertoire has approximately 130,000 clones, 87% of them found once; the top ten carry 12%. The sequenced sample consisted of blood. These TCRs come from a man younger than 40 in good health.

This clone was seen a handful of times. The V gene is TRBV2, the J gene TRBJ1-2, with D possibly being TRBD1 (6 bases). The germline gives CDR1 SNHLY, CDR2 FYNNEI. V was shortened by 5 bases and J by 7 bases, with 14 bases between the two germline ends. This CDR3 region has 13 residues. CDR3 coding DNA: TGTGCCAGCAGTTCTAGGGGGGAAGGTGGCTACACCTTC. This translates into CASSSRGEGGYTF. The full variable domain, with the rest looked up from reference TRBV2 and TRBJ1-2, is EPEVTQTPSHQVTQMGQEVILRCVPISNHLYFYWYRQILGQKVEFLVSFYNNEISEKSEIFDDQFSVERPDGSNFTLKIRSTKLEDSAMYFCASSSRGEGGYTFGSGTRLTVV.

This rearrangement joins TRBV20-1 to TRBJ1-5, with D maybe TRBD1 (5 bases). This CDR3 spans 15 amino acids. The germline V and J ends were trimmed by 3 bases and 0 bases, with 12 bases remaining between them. The germline gives CDR1 DFQATT, CDR2 SNEGSKA (reference sequence). For the CDR3, the DNA is TGCAGTGCTAGTTCAGGGAGCGATAGCAATCAGCCCCAGCATTTT. Its translation is CSASSGSDSNQPQHF.

The CDR3 sequence is CAIRRDSLMNTEAFF. Written as DNA, the CDR3 is TGTGCCATCAGGAGGGACAGCCTTATGAACACTGAAGCTTTCTTT. This chain joins TRBV10-3 and TRBJ1-1; 7 bases are a match to TRBD1. The CDR3 runs to 15 residues. Germline CDR1 ENHRY, CDR2 SYGVKD. With 6 bases clipped from V and 0 bases from J, the junction kept 7 bases outside the gene matches.

This chain connects TRBV7-9 to TRBJ1-1; TRBD1 might be the D (5 bases). This CDR3 spans 15 amino acids. Germline values: CDR1 SEHNR, CDR2 FQNEAQ (reference sequence). V lost 1 base, J lost 1 base, and 10 bases lay in between. The CDR3 coding sequence is TGTGCCAGCAGCTTAGGAGGGGTAGAGAACACTGAAGCTTTCTTT. Its translation is CASSLGGVENTEAFF.

This sequence joins TRBV20-1 and TRBJ2-7; D is uncertain. Trimming took 3 bases from V and 2 from J, leaving 20 bases between them. CDR3 length equals 16 residues. From germline, CDR1 is DFQATT and CDR2 SNEGSKA (reference sequence). CDR3 nucleotide sequence: TGCAGTGCTAGTGATTATCAAAACGAAACAACCTACGAGCAGTACTTC. Encoded protein: CSASDYQNETTYEQYF.

The rearrangement links TRBV15 to TRBJ1-1; D is unclear. V lost 3 bases to trimming and J lost 4 bases, with 12 bases between them. This CDR3 comprises 14 residues. Germline V CDR1 and CDR2: LNHNV, YYDKDF (reference sequence). The CDR3 sequence is CATSRGRVGTEAFF. CDR3 sequence (DNA): TGTGCCACCAGCAGGGGCCGAGTGGGCACTGAAGCTTTCTTT.

This clone was observed a handful of times. The chain uses TRBV4-1 and TRBJ2-1; D may be TRBD1 (5 bases). CDR1 MGHRA and CDR2 YSYEKL come from the germline V gene. The CDR3 loop spans 12 amino acids. V gave up 1 base and J gave up 10 bases, with 8 bases separating them. For the CDR3, the DNA is TGCGCCAGCAGCCAAGTGGGGCGGGAGCAGTTCTTC. Its protein product is CASSQVGREQFF.

The chain uses TRBV27 and TRBJ2-5; weak D call: TRBD2 (5 bases). Germline values: CDR1 MNHEY, CDR2 SMNVEV (reference sequence). The CDR3 runs 15 residues. V lost 7 bases, J lost 5 bases, and 20 bases lay in between. The CDR3: CASMELGVTAETQYF. DNA of the CDR3: TGTGCCAGCATGGAGCTGGGAGTGACGGCGGAGACCCAGTACTTC.

The V gene is TRBV9, the J gene TRBJ2-3; the D call may be TRBD1 or TRBD2 (5 bases each). Germline lookup yields CDR1 SGDLS and CDR2 YYNGEE. V was pared by 0 bases and J by 1 base, with 15 bases between. The CDR3 length is 17 residues. As DNA, the CDR3 is TGTGCCAGCAGCGTAGGGCTTGGGGGAATGGGCACAGATACGCAGTATTTT. The encoded protein is CASSVGLGGMGTDTQYF.

To note about this clone: Other DNA sequences from this sample encode an identical CDR3 as well. This chain joins TRBV9 and TRBJ2-1; unclear D gene. The V end was cut by 0 bases, the J end by 4 bases, with 11 bases between. CDR1 and CDR2 (germline): SGDLS, YYNGEE. CDR3 length: 15 residues. The CDR3 nucleotides read TGTGCCAGCAGCGTAGCGGGCGGCACTTACAATGAGCAGTTCTTC. Protein: CASSVAGGTYNEQFF.